The next 21 T cell receptor beta chains were all read from a single sample in a study of graft-versus-host responses after intestinal transplantation. Method: immunoSEQ multiplex PCR; TCRdb's copy keeps in-frame clones and lacks some. The sample lists around 100,000 clones, roughly 87% occurring once. The antigens these receptors bind are not known. The source material was unstimulated CD4+ T cells sorted from spleen or lymph node cells, sampled before transplant. These receptors were taken from a human donor who was the organ donor for an intestinal transplant.

The chain combines TRBV18 with TRBJ1-2; tentatively, D is TRBD1 (5 bases). This CDR3 has 15 residues. Per germline, CDR1 KGHSH and CDR2 LQKENI. The germline V and J ends were trimmed by 2 bases and 7 bases, with 17 bases remaining between them. In DNA form, the CDR3 reads TGTGCCAGCTCACCAGACCGAGATGGGGCCGCTGGCTACACCTTC. This gives the protein CASSPDRDGAAGYTF.

The rearrangement joins TRBV5-1 to TRBJ2-3; TRBD1 matches 7 bases. The CDR3 loop spans 17 amino acids. Looked up from germline, CDR1 is SGHRS and CDR2 is YFSETQ. V lost 0 bases to trimming and J lost 4 bases; unmatched junction nucleotides: 11. The CDR3 spells CASSLGLTGSVADTQYF. CDR3 nucleotides: TGCGCCAGCAGCTTGGGATTGACAGGGTCCGTTGCAGATACGCAGTATTTT.

This clone was detected a few times. The CDR3 spells CASSTDQWENYGYTF. The CDR3 region has the DNA TGTGCCAGTAGTACCGATCAATGGGAGAACTATGGCTACACCTTC. This rearrangement joins TRBV19 to TRBJ1-2; no clear D gene. The germline V and J ends were trimmed by 4 bases and 2 bases, with 14 bases remaining between them. From germline, CDR1 is LNHDA and CDR2 SQIVND (reference sequence). The CDR3 totals 15 residues.

This CDR3 is CASSLGWRETQYF. The DNA of the CDR3 is TGTGCCAGCAGCTTAGGGTGGCGCGAGACCCAGTACTTC. The chain links TRBV7-2 to TRBJ2-5; D unresolved. V shed 1 base and J shed 5 bases, with 8 bases lying between them. Germline-derived CDR1 and CDR2 are SGHTA and FQGNSA. CDR3 length equals 13 residues.

V usage is TRBV28 and J usage is TRBJ2-7, with 8 bases matching TRBD1. The CDR3 has 15 residues. Germline-derived CDR1 and CDR2 are MDHEN and SYDVKM. V lost 7 bases, J lost 5 bases, and 13 bases stayed unmatched. CDR3 loop: CASTYSWTGSHEQYF. Written as DNA, the CDR3 is TGTGCCAGCACATACTCCTGGACAGGGAGCCACGAGCAGTACTTC.

V usage is TRBV13 and J usage is TRBJ2-5, with 9 bases identical to TRBD2. CDR3 length equals 16 residues. Germline CDR1 is PRHDT and CDR2 is FYEKMQ (reference sequence). V was pared by 0 bases and J by 1 base, with 3 bases of the junction left unmatched. This CDR3 is CASSLGLAGIQETQYF. CDR3 DNA: TGTGCCAGCAGCTTAGGGCTAGCGGGGATCCAAGAGACCCAGTACTTC.

The chain has TRBV7-6 and TRBJ2-1; D uncertain. V dropped 3 bases and J dropped 13 bases, with 16 bases sitting between them. The CDR3 consists of 13 residues. The germline V gene encodes CDR1 SGHVS and CDR2 FNYEAQ. CDR3 amino acids: CASSLSQRVGQFF. CDR3 nucleotide sequence: TGTGCCAGCAGCTTGAGTCAGCGAGTTGGACAGTTCTTC. Complete variable domain (other parts from reference TRBV7-6 and TRBJ2-1): GAGVSQSPRYKVTKRGQDVALRCDPISGHVSLYWYRQALGQGPEFLTYFNYEAQQDKSGLPNDRFSAERPEGSISTLTIQRTEQRDSAMYRCASSLSQRVGQFFGPGTRLTVL.

The V call is TRBV5-1, the J call TRBJ2-5; 8 nucleotides agree with TRBD2. This CDR3 contains 16 residues. Per the germline V gene, CDR1 is SGHRS and CDR2 is YFSETQ. Unmatched junction bases numbered 7, after V lost 0 bases and J lost 3 bases. For the CDR3, the DNA is TGCGCCAGCAGCTTGGCCGTGGGTAGCGGGGAAGAGACCCAGTACTTC. It encodes CASSLAVGSGEETQYF.

The V call is TRBV9, the J call TRBJ2-5; D is unclear. The CDR3 sequence is 15 residues long. Germline assignment: CDR1 SGDLS and CDR2 YYNGEE. V was shortened by 0 bases and J by 1 base, with 10 bases between the two germline ends. CDR3 sequence: CASSVGGEPQETQYF. The CDR3 DNA reads as TGTGCCAGCAGCGTAGGTGGGGAACCCCAAGAGACCCAGTACTTC. Complete variable domain (other parts from reference TRBV9 and TRBJ2-5): DSGVTQTPKHLITATGQRVTLRCSPRSGDLSVYWYQQSLDQGLQFLIQYYNGEERAKGNILERFSAQQFPDLHSELNLSSLELGDSALYFCASSVGGEPQETQYFGPGTRLLVL.

This CDR3 reads CAISESGGETQYF. As DNA, the CDR3 is TGTGCCATCAGTGAGTCTGGGGGAGAGACCCAGTACTTC. V usage is TRBV10-3 and J usage is TRBJ2-5, with D perhaps being TRBD1 or TRBD2 (5 bases each). The germline gives CDR1 ENHRY, CDR2 SYGVKD. This CDR3 has 13 residues. V lost 0 bases and J lost 4, with 6 bases in between.

This chain connects TRBV30 to TRBJ1-6; D is ambiguous. CDR3 length: 13 residues. Trimming left V 7 bases short and J 1 base short, with 8 bases between. Germline lookup yields CDR1 GTSNPN and CDR2 SVGIG (reference sequence). In DNA form, the CDR3 reads TGTGCCTCGAGAAGGTCCTATAATTCACCCCTCCACTTT. Encoded protein: CASRRSYNSPLHF. The entire variable domain, with the rest obtained from reference TRBV30 and TRBJ1-6, is as follows: SQTIHQWPATLVQPVGSPLSLECTVEGTSNPNLYWYRQAAGRGLQLLFYSVGIGQISSEVPQNLSASRPQDRQFILSSKKLLLSDSGFYLCASRRSYNSPLHFGNGTRLTVT.

Comments on this clone: One end of the junction fails to match germline, which may point to a read error. The chain recombines TRBV5-6 with TRBJ2-7; weak D call: TRBD1 (5 bases). Germline CDR1 and CDR2: SGHDT and YYEEEE. There are 14 residues in the CDR3. CDR3 in amino acids: CASSLGVTVLRWSF. As DNA, the CDR3 is TGTGCCAGCAGCTTGGGGGTGACAGTCCTACGATGGTCCTTC.

The V and J genes are TRBV28 and TRBJ2-7; tentatively, D is TRBD1 (5 bases). The germline CDR1 and CDR2 sequences are MDHEN and SYDVKM. V shed 4 bases and J shed 2 bases, with 15 bases lying between them. The CDR3 contains 15 residues. CDR3 in DNA: TGTGCCAGCAGTTCCACAGGTACCCGGGCCTACGAGCAGTACTTC. This sequence encodes CASSSTGTRAYEQYF. Full variable domain (remainder filled in from reference TRBV28 and TRBJ2-7): DVKVTQSSRYLVKRTGEKVFLECVQDMDHENMFWYRQDPGLGLRLIYFSYDVKMKEKGDIPEGYSVSREKKERFSLILESASTNQTSMYLCASSSTGTRAYEQYFGPGTRLTVT.

Comment on this clone: Germline and junction disagree at one end, which may indicate a read error. The genes are TRBV7-9 and TRBJ2-7; D not certain. CDR3 length: 8 amino acids. Germline-derived CDR1 and CDR2 are SEHNR and FQNEAQ (reference sequence). The CDR3 coding sequence is TGTGCCAGCAGCCCTGAAAGATTC. Its translation is CASSPERF.

The chain uses TRBV19 and TRBJ1-2; D is undetermined. Germline CDR1 LNHDA, CDR2 SQIVND (reference sequence). The CDR3 spans 12 residues. Trimming took 3 bases from V and 8 from J, leaving 10 bases between them. CDR3 region: CASSILYGGYTF. CDR3 coding DNA: TGTGCCAGTAGTATCTTGTATGGGGGCTACACCTTC. The whole variable domain, filled in from reference TRBV19 and TRBJ1-2, reads DGGITQSPKYLFRKEGQNVTLSCEQNLNHDAMYWYRQDPGQGLRLIYYSQIVNDFQKGDIAEGYSVSREKKESFPLTVTSAQKNPTAFYLCASSILYGGYTFGSGTRLTVV.

In DNA form, the CDR3 reads TGTGCCAGCAGTTTCTCACAGGGTCGAGAGACCCAGTACTTC. Encoded protein: CASSFSQGRETQYF. The chain recombines TRBV7-8 with TRBJ2-5, with D possibly being TRBD1 (6 bases). V lost 6 bases and J 4 bases, leaving 15 bases between the germline ends. The CDR3 contains 14 residues. Germline V gene sequence: CDR1 SGHVS, CDR2 FQNEAQ.

The chain links TRBV6-1 to TRBJ1-5; D unclear. The ends were cut back, 4 bases at V and 1 base at J, with 2 bases in the middle. The CDR3 contains 12 residues. From germline, CDR1 is MNHNS and CDR2 SASEGT. CDR3: CASSVSNQPQHF. For the CDR3, the DNA is TGTGCCAGCAGTGTCAGCAATCAGCCCCAGCATTTT.

The CDR3 reads CASSMLSGVYNEQFF. DNA of the CDR3: TGTGCCAGTAGTATGCTTAGCGGGGTCTACAATGAGCAGTTCTTC. The chain employs TRBV19 and TRBJ2-1, with 8 nucleotides matching TRBD2. The CDR3 sequence is 15 residues long. The ends lost 3 bases at V and 3 bases at J; junction bases unmatched: 4. The germline CDR1 and CDR2 sequences are LNHDA and SQIVND (reference sequence).

This clone was seen only a few times. The J gene is TRBJ2-5, the V gene TRBV5-1; 7 bases match TRBD1. The CDR3 covers 15 residues. Germline V lookup: CDR1 SGHRS, CDR2 YFSETQ. V trimming: 0 bases; J trimming: 2 bases; junction bases outside the gene matches: 4. The CDR3 region is CASSLDGDRQETQYF. The CDR3, as DNA: TGCGCCAGCAGCTTGGATGGGGACAGACAAGAGACCCAGTACTTC.

The J gene is TRBJ1-4, the V gene TRBV30, with D hard to call. V was trimmed by 8 bases and J by 8 bases, leaving 15 bases between them. The CDR3 has 12 residues. Per the germline V gene, CDR1 is GTSNPN and CDR2 is SVGIG (reference sequence). The CDR3 DNA reads TGTGCCCAAGGCGGATCCAGGGAAAAACTGTTTTTT. Residues: CAQGGSREKLFF.

J is TRBJ2-1 and V is TRBV7-3, with D tentatively TRBD1 (5 bases). Germline lookup yields CDR1 SGHTA and CDR2 FQGTGA. V gave up 0 bases and J gave up 7 bases, with 7 bases separating them. CDR3 length: 13 residues. The CDR3 region has the DNA TGTGCCAGCAGCTTAACGAGGACAAATGAGCAGTTCTTC. Its protein is CASSLTRTNEQFF.